The present T cell receptor beta chain was sequenced within a study of T-cell memory formation after mild COVID-19. Study-wide background: Across donors, TCR clusters were largely donor specific. General study results and limits: Day 37-peaking second-wave clones had unconfirmed SARS-CoV-2 specificity.

On this clonotype itself: Its antigen is not known.

Researchers used 5'RACE with constant-segment primers to make TCR alpha and TCR beta cDNA libraries that carry sample barcodes and UMIs. TCRdb re-analysed the 5' RACE reads in MiXCR, keeping a single row per CDR3 protein. The sample yields 260,000 or so distinct CDR3 sequences, approximately 15% seen once. Germline V gene data show CDR1 as SGHKS and CDR2 as YYEKEE (reference sequence). This CDR3 spans 16 amino acids. Trimming at V came to 1 base and at J to 7 bases, leaving 11 bases not matched to a gene. The receptor was isolated from a man aged 18 to 30 who had mild COVID-19 (a few samples of this study predate the infection). Cell type and time point are not known. Sequencing input: PBMCs or a T cell subset sorted from them (not recorded which). The V and J genes are TRBV5-5 and TRBJ1-5, with TRBD1 matching over 7 bases. CDR3 in amino acids: CASSLIAAGGGQPQHF. DNA for the CDR3: TGTGCCAGCAGCTTGATAGCGGCAGGGGGTGGGCAGCCCCAGCATTTT.